The text below deals with one TCR beta chain. Measured with immunoSEQ multiplex PCR; TCRdb has only the in-frame clones, and not every one. The table has about 70,000 clones, about 86% seen once. The CDR3 is 18 amino acids. Germline V gives CDR1 MGHRA, CDR2 YSYEKL. Deletions cut 0 bases from V and 4 bases from J, with 22 bases between. This record comes from a study of OX40 agonist ivuxolimab in advanced cancers. This material consisted of CD4+ or CD8+ T cells sorted from blood, taken in a trial of the OX40 agonist ivuxolimab. This TCR came from an adult with an advanced solid tumor such as melanoma, head and neck, liver or kidney cancer. V and J are TRBV4-1 and TRBJ2-7; D is possibly TRBD2 (6 bases). CDR3 amino acids: CASSQDAPGVTVTYEQYF. CDR3 sequence (DNA): TGCGCCAGCAGCCAAGACGCCCCGGGGGTAACGGTGACGTACGAGCAGTACTTC.